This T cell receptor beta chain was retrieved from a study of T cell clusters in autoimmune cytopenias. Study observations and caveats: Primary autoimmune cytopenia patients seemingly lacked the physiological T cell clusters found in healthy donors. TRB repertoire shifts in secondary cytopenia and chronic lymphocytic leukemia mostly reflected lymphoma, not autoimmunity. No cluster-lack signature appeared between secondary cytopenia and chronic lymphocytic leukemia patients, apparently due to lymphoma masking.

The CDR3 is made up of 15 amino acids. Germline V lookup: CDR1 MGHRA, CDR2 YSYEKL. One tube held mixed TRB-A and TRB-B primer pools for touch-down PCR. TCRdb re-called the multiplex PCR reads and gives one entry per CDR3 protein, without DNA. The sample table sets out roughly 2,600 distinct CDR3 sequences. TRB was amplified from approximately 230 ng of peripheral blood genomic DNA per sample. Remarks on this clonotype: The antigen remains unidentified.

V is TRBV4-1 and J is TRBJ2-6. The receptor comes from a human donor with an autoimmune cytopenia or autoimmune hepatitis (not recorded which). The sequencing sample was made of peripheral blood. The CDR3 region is CASSKDTSGANVLTF.